The source of this T cell receptor beta chain is a study of siplizumab effects on memory and regulatory T cells. In each sample, roughly 10^5 TCR templates were assayed. Sequenced by immunoSEQ multiplex PCR; TCRdb stores in-frame clones only, minus some. Of 95,000 to 130,000 clones in the sample, approximately 94% are singletons; the top ten hold 1.5% to 2%. Study-level findings and limits: Naive or memory phenotype was unassignable for roughly 80-95% of proliferating CD4+ or CD8+ clones. In unstimulated cells, naive T cells appeared more diverse than memory T cells and seemed major alloresponse contributors. Suppressive activity of Tregs proliferating in siplizumab cultures remained unconfirmed.

Trimming pared 5 bases from V and 2 bases from J, leaving 9 bases between. This CDR3 has 13 amino acids. Germline loops: CDR1 SGHTA, CDR2 FQGNSA. Comment on this clone: Antigen specificity is unknown.

The sample consisted of non-Treg CD4+ T cells sorted from blood. The sequence came from a human donor in good health. The V gene is TRBV7-2, the J gene TRBJ2-5; unclear D gene. The CDR3: CASSGQTQETQYF. DNA of the CDR3: TGTGCCAGCAGCGGCCAGACACAAGAGACCCAGTACTTC. The full variable domain, in which reference TRBV7-2 and TRBJ2-5 provide the parts outside the CDR3, is GAGVSQSPSNKVTEKGKDVELRCDPISGHTALYWYRQSLGQGLEFLIYFQGNSAPDKSGLPSDRFSAERTGGSVSTLTIQRTQQEDSAVYLCASSGQTQETQYFGPGTRLLVL.